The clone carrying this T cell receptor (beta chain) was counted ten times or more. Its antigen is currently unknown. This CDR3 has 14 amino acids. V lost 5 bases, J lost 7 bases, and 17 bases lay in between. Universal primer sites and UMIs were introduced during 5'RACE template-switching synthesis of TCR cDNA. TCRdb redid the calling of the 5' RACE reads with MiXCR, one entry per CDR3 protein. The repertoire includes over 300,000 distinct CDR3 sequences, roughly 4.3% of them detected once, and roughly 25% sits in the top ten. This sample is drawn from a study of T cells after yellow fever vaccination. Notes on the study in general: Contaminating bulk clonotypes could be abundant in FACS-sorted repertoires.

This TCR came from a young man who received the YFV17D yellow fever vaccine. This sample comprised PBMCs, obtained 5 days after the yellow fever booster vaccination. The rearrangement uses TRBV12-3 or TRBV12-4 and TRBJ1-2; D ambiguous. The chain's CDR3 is CASSPGREQRGYTF. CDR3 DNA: TGTGCCAGCAGTCCCGGACGGGAGCAGCGTGGCTACACCTTC.